This T cell receptor beta chain was identified during a study of blood T cell repertoires in COVID-19. CDR1 LGHNT and CDR2 FRNRAP come from the germline V gene. This CDR3 has 13 residues. Trimming left V 5 bases short and J 9 bases short, with 11 bases between. Clones were read by immunoSEQ multiplex PCR, and TCRdb kept only the in-frame ones, dropping some. Counted here are roughly 250,000 clones, approximately 84% occurring once; the ten biggest clones make up around 7.8%. Sequences were obtained from peripheral blood. The sequence was obtained from a human donor in a cohort sampled during active COVID-19. The J gene is TRBJ1-6, the V gene TRBV12-5; the D gene is possibly TRBD1 (6 bases). The CDR3 spells CASGPRDTSPLHF. The CDR3 DNA follows: TGTGCTAGTGGTCCCCGGGACACTTCACCCCTCCACTTT.